The 7 T cell receptor beta chains in this list originate from one sample, sequenced in a study of cytomegalovirus exposure and HLA in healthy donors. Use of 60 Vbeta and 13 Jbeta primers characterized the PCR. TCRdb's copy holds only in-frame clones and misses some; the assay was immunoSEQ multiplex PCR. The sample includes approximately 110,000 clones, under 90% seen only once; the top ten take over 2%. The sample consisted of PBMCs. The source is a woman in her 30s in good health and CMV-seronegative.

V usage is TRBV10-3 and J usage is TRBJ2-3; a weak D match, TRBD2 (5 bases). Germline-derived CDR1 and CDR2 are ENHRY and SYGVKD. This CDR3 region has 12 residues. Trimming removed 10 bases from V and 5 bases from J, with 13 bases in between. CDR3 DNA: TGTGCCACGGGATGGGATAGAGATACGCAGTATTTT. This codes for CATGWDRDTQYF.

This clone was recorded only once. J is TRBJ2-1 and V is TRBV27; the match to TRBD2 covers 8 bases. From germline, CDR1 is MNHEY and CDR2 SMNVEV (reference sequence). The CDR3 has 16 amino acids. The J segment lost 0 bases and the V segment lost 5 bases, leaving 6 bases of the junction unmatched. The CDR3 DNA follows: TGTGCCAGCAGTCTGATAGCGGGGCGCTCCTACAATGAGCAGTTCTTC. This translates into CASSLIAGRSYNEQFF.

The chain couples TRBV19 to TRBJ1-5; D not resolved. The V gene's germline CDR1 is LNHDA and CDR2 SQIVND (reference sequence). The CDR3 spans 12 residues. V lost 4 bases, J lost 9 bases, and 10 bases lay in between. CDR3 residues: CASSTYSGPQHF. CDR3 coding DNA: TGTGCCAGTAGTACTTACTCGGGGCCCCAGCATTTT.

In DNA, the CDR3 is TGTGCCAGCAGCTTTCCGGACAGGGGAGGTGAGACCCAGTACTTC. Translation gives CASSFPDRGGETQYF. The chain couples TRBV11-2 to TRBJ2-5, with 9 bases that match TRBD1. Germline V lookup: CDR1 SGHAT, CDR2 FQNNGV. After removal of 3 bases from V and 5 bases from J, the junction contained 7 bases not matched to a gene. This CDR3 comprises 15 residues.

This clone was detected a few times. The CDR3 DNA sequence: TGTGCCAGCAGCTTCACAGGCACTGGAAACACCATATATTTT. Translating it yields CASSFTGTGNTIYF. The chain is built from TRBV7-9 and TRBJ1-3; D may be TRBD1 (5 bases). The CDR3 spans 14 residues. The V and J ends lost 3 bases and 2 bases respectively, with 8 bases between them. Per the germline V gene, CDR1 is SEHNR and CDR2 is FQNEAQ (reference sequence). Full variable domain (outside the CDR3, taken from reference TRBV7-9 and TRBJ1-3): DTGVSQNPRHKITKRGQNVTFRCDPISEHNRLYWYRQTLGQGPEFLTYFQNEAQLEKSRLLSDRFSAERPKGSFSTLEIQRTEQGDSAMYLCASSFTGTGNTIYFGEGSWLTVV.

The chain uses TRBV11-2 and TRBJ1-6; 9 positions agree with TRBD1. Germline trimming cut 4 bases from V and 9 bases from J; bases unmatched to any gene: 4. The germline V gene encodes CDR1 SGHAT and CDR2 FQNNGV. This CDR3 region has 14 residues. The chain's CDR3 is CASSSGQGGSPLHF. The CDR3 DNA reads TGTGCCAGCAGCTCGGGACAGGGAGGTTCACCCCTCCACTTT.

This chain joins TRBV27 and TRBJ2-7, with D perhaps TRBD2 (6 bases). Germline assignment: CDR1 MNHEY and CDR2 SMNVEV (reference sequence). This CDR3 is 18 amino acids long. The V and J ends lost 4 bases and 2 bases respectively, with 24 bases between them. Written as DNA, the CDR3 is TGTGCCAGCAGTTCTCACTACTCTACCGGGACGGGGGCCTACGAGCAGTACTTC. Translation gives CASSSHYSTGTGAYEQYF.